The T cell receptor (beta chain) described here comes from a study of OX40 agonist ivuxolimab in advanced cancers. Whole-study findings and limits: Part of the nonresponder group also had normalized T-cell clonal expansion that was low.

Sequenced by immunoSEQ multiplex PCR; TCRdb stores in-frame clones only, minus some. The profile shows about 71,000 clones, about nine tenths of them singletons. Note on this clone: The target antigen is unknown.

The V gene lost 2 bases and the J gene lost 1 base, with 6 bases spanning the gap. Germline V gene data show CDR1 as SGHDT and CDR2 as YYEEEE. The CDR3 consists of 13 residues. V and J are TRBV5-6 and TRBJ1-2; D gene unclear. The receptor was derived from an adult with an advanced solid tumor such as melanoma, head and neck, liver or kidney cancer. The starting material was CD4+ or CD8+ T cells sorted from blood, obtained in a trial of the OX40 agonist ivuxolimab. This chain's CDR3 is CASSFGDNYGYTF. Here the CDR3 DNA reads TGTGCCAGCAGCTTTGGTGATAACTATGGCTACACCTTC.